Listed below are T cell receptor beta chains from one sample, sequenced in a study of cytomegalovirus exposure and HLA in healthy donors. Assay used: immunoSEQ multiplex PCR; TCRdb lists only in-frame clones, some missing. The sample records 120,000 to 150,000 clones, 64% being singletons. The sample comprised PBMCs. Source of these receptors: a woman under 40 in good health and CMV-seropositive. The CDR3 runs from the conserved cysteine through the conserved F or W. D genes are given only for firm matches. Part of the rows lack a size; the others show once, few, many or a class for expanded clones.

V: TRBV27; J: TRBJ1-6; D: -; size: -; CDR3: CASRGAYNSPLHF; DNA: TGTGCCAGCAGGGGGGCATATAATTCACCCCTCCACTTT
V: TRBV19; J: TRBJ2-2; D: TRBD2; size: -; CDR3: CASRRLADKTGELFF; DNA: TGTGCCAGTCGAAGACTAGCGGATAAGACCGGGGAGCTGTTTTTT
V: TRBV5-6; J: TRBJ1-2; D: TRBD1; size: few; CDR3: CASSLSGTGVYYTF; DNA: TGTGCCAGCAGCTTATCCGGGACAGGGGTCTACTACACCTTC
V: TRBV5-1; J: TRBJ2-1; D: -; size: -; CDR3: CASSTLGAVSNEQFF; DNA: TGCGCCAGCAGCACTCTAGGGGCAGTGAGCAATGAGCAGTTCTTC
V: TRBV29-1; J: TRBJ2-3; D: -; size: once; CDR3: CSVQGRGLLTDTQYF; DNA: TGCAGCGTCCAGGGGAGGGGACTTCTCACAGATACGCAGTATTTT
V: TRBV7-8; J: TRBJ2-1; D: -; size: -; CDR3: CASSETGWQDNEQFF; DNA: TGTGCCAGCAGCGAGACAGGCTGGCAGGACAATGAGCAGTTCTTC
V: TRBV11-1; J: TRBJ2-5; D: -; size: -; CDR3: CASSRYTREWQETQYF; DNA: TGTGCCAGCAGCCGCTATACCAGGGAATGGCAGGAGACCCAGTACTTC
V: TRBV5-1; J: TRBJ1-5; D: -; size: few; CDR3: CASSYEGSQPQHF; DNA: TGCGCCAGCAGTTATGAGGGAAGTCAGCCCCAGCATTTT
V: TRBV5-4; J: TRBJ2-7; D: -; size: -; CDR3: CASSFGTNYEQYF; DNA: TGTGCCAGCAGCTTCGGGACAAACTACGAGCAGTACTTC
V: TRBV11-2; J: TRBJ1-4; D: -; size: -; CDR3: CASSLVGGPTNEKLFF; DNA: TGTGCCAGCAGCTTAGTCGGAGGGCCAACTAATGAAAAACTGTTTTTT
V: TRBV7-8; J: TRBJ1-5; D: TRBD1; size: -; CDR3: CASSPGTGDQPQHF; DNA: TGTGCCAGCAGCCCCGGGACAGGCGATCAGCCCCAGCATTTT
V: TRBV5-1; J: TRBJ1-5; D: -; size: -; CDR3: CASSAGGHNQPQHF; DNA: TGCGCCAGCAGCGCGGGGGGGCATAATCAGCCCCAGCATTTT
V: TRBV7-9; J: TRBJ1-1; D: TRBD1; size: -; CDR3: CASSQDQGQREAFF; DNA: TGTGCCAGCAGCCAAGACCAGGGACAGCGTGAAGCTTTCTTT
V: TRBV2; J: TRBJ1-1; D: TRBD1; size: -; CDR3: CATVTGPEAFF; DNA: TGTGCCACAGTGACAGGGCCTGAAGCTTTCTTT
V: TRBV5-1; J: TRBJ1-1; D: -; size: -; CDR3: CASSPNLNSDTEAFF; DNA: TGCGCCAGCAGCCCCAACCTTAATTCGGACACTGAAGCTTTCTTT
V: TRBV7-2; J: TRBJ1-3; D: TRBD1; size: -; CDR3: CASSSRQGSSGNTIYF; DNA: TGTGCCAGCAGCTCCCGACAGGGGTCCTCTGGAAACACCATATATTTT
V: TRBV6-1; J: TRBJ1-5; D: -; size: -; CDR3: CASHRLNQPQHF; DNA: TGTGCCAGCCATAGACTAAATCAGCCCCAGCATTTT
V: TRBV4-2; J: TRBJ1-5; D: TRBD1; size: -; CDR3: CASSQAGQGKYSNQPQHF; DNA: TGTGCCAGCAGCCAAGCGGGACAGGGCAAGTATAGCAATCAGCCCCAGCATTTT
V: TRBV5-1; J: TRBJ2-3; D: -; size: -; CDR3: CASSFGLLARTDTQYF; DNA: TGCGCCAGCAGCTTCGGCTTGCTAGCTCGCACAGATACGCAGTATTTT
V: TRBV28; J: TRBJ2-3; D: -; size: -; CDR3: CASSSGHRGDTQYF; DNA: TGTGCCAGCAGCTCGGGACACCGGGGTGATACGCAGTATTTT
V: TRBV6-1; J: TRBJ2-2; D: -; size: -; CDR3: CASTTGNTGELFF; DNA: TGTGCCAGCACGACTGGAAACACCGGGGAGCTGTTTTTT
V: TRBV6-1; J: TRBJ1-2; D: -; size: -; CDR3: CASSEISGKENGYTF; DNA: TGTGCCAGCAGTGAAATTTCGGGGAAGGAGAATGGCTACACCTTC
V: TRBV5-1; J: TRBJ2-2; D: TRBD2; size: few; CDR3: CASRLSGGGELFF; DNA: TGCGCCAGCAGACTGAGCGGGGGCGGGGAGCTGTTTTTT
V: TRBV30; J: TRBJ1-1; D: -; size: -; CDR3: CAWSSGGLGAFF; DNA: TGTGCCTGGAGTTCGGGCGGACTTGGAGCTTTCTTT
V: TRBV6-5; J: TRBJ1-2; D: -; size: -; CDR3: CASTILGGRRGYTF; DNA: TGTGCCAGCACCATACTTGGAGGGCGCCGTGGCTACACCTTC